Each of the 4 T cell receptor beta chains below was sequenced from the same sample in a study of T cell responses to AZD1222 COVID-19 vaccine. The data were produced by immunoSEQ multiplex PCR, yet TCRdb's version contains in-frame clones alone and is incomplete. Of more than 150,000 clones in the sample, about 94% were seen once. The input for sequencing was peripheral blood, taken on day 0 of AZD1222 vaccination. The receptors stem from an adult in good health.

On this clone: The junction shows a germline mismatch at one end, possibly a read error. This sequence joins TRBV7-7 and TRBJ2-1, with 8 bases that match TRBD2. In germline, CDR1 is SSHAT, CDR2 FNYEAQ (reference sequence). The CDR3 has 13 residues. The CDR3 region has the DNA TGTGCTAGCAGAGAGGGGAATAGCGGGAACCTGTTCTTC. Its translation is CASREGNSGNLFF.

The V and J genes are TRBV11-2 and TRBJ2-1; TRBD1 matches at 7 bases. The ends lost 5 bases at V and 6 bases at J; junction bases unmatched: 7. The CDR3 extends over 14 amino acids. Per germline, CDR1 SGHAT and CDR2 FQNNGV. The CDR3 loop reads CASSGRTGPNEQFF. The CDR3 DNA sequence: TGTGCCAGCAGCGGTAGGACAGGACCCAATGAGCAGTTCTTC.

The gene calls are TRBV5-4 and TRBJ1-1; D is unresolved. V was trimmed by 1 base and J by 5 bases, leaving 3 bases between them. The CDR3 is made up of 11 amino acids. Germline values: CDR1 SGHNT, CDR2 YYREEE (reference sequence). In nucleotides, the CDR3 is TGTGCCAGCAGCTTGATGACTGAAGCTTTCTTT. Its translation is CASSLMTEAFF.

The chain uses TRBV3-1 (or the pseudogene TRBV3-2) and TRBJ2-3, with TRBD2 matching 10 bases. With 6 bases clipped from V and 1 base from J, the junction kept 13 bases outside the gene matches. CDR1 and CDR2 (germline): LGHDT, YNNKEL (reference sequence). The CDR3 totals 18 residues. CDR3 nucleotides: TGTGCCAGCAGTCGAAGGCTAGCGGGAGCTTTGGGCACAGATACGCAGTATTTT. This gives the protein CASSRRLAGALGTDTQYF.